What follows is one TCR beta chain and its context. Its antigen remains unidentified. This record belongs to a study of T-cell reconstitution after alpha-beta-depleted transplantation in children. General study findings and limits: It was surviving recipient T cells and thymic progenitors that gave some patients high TCRbeta diversity at day 60. The main origin of T-cell counts and diversity one year after transplant was newly produced T cells.

Unique molecular identifiers were used to barcode this TCRbeta library. TCRdb reanalysed the PCR reads using MiXCR and keeps one entry per CDR3 protein. The data show 800,000 to 1,000,000 distinct CDR3 sequences, 25% to 30% seen once. This TCR came from a boy in the first two years of life who had a stem cell transplant for SCID, so the T cells may come from the graft donor. The sequencing here drew on PBMCs, mostly from graft donor cells, taken 360 days after TCRalphabeta/CD19-depleted stem cell transplant.

In DNA, the CDR3 is TGCAGCGTTGCAGGCCGCTCGCTTTTTAGTCGGACTTTAGAGCAGTTCTTC. It yields the protein CSVAGRSLFSRTLEQFF. The chain joins TRBV29-1 to TRBJ2-1; a weak D match, TRBD2 (5 bases). There are 17 residues in the CDR3. Germline V gene lookup returns CDR1 SQVTM and CDR2 ANQGSEA. The V and J ends lost 4 bases and 10 bases respectively, with 29 bases between them.